This T cell receptor beta chain was observed in a study of blood T cell repertoires in COVID-19. About the study: T cells, B-cell-depleted T cells, or PBMCs supplied cDNA or gDNA.

The method was immunoSEQ multiplex PCR; TCRdb's version includes in-frame clones alone and lacks a portion of them. The sample holds tens of thousands of clones; 75% to 90% are singletons and the top ten take roughly 15%. The CDR3 has 18 residues. Trimming removed 6 bases at V and 5 bases at J, with 25 bases between. The clonotype comes from a woman older than 75 with active or convalescent COVID-19. The rearrangement links TRBV23-1 to TRBJ2-2; the D is unclear. TRBV23-1 is marked as an open reading frame, function uncertain. The sample taken for sequencing was peripheral blood. DNA of the CDR3: TGCGCCAGCAGCCAAACCTCCGTGGAACCAACTACTACCGGGGAGCTGTTTTTT. It specifies CASSQTSVEPTTTGELFF.